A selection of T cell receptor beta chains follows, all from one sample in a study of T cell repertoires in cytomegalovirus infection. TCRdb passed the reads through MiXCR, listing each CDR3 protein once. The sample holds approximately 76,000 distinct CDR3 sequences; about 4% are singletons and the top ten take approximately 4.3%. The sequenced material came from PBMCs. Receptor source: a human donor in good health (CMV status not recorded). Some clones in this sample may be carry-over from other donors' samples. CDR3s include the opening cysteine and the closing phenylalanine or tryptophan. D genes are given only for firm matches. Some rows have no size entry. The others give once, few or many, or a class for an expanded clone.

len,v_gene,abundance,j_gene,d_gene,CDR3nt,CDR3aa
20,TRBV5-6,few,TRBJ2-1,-,TGTGCCAGCAGCTTGCAGTTTGGGGACGGCTCAACTCAGAACTACAATGAGCAGTTCTTC,CASSLQFGDGSTQNYNEQFF
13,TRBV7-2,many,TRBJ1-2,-,TGTGCCAGCAGCTTGAATTCGGGCTATGGCTACACCTTC,CASSLNSGYGYTF
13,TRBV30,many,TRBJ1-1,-,TGTGCCTGGAGTTACGAGGCGAACACTGAAGCTTTCTTT,CAWSYEANTEAFF
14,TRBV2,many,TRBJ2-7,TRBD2,TGTGCCAGCAGTCGGACTAGCGGTTCCTACGAGCAGTACTTC,CASSRTSGSYEQYF
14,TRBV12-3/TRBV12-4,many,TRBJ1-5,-,TGTGCCAGCAGTTTAGTAAATAGCAATCAGCCCCAGCATTTT,CASSLVNSNQPQHF
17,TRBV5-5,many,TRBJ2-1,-,TGTGTCAGCAGCCCTCCCAGAGCCGGGGATGGGATCAATGAGCAGTTCTTC,CVSSPPRAGDGINEQFF
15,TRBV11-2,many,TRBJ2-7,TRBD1,TGTGCCAGCAGCTCAAAAGACAGGGGCACCTACGAGCAGTACTTC,CASSSKDRGTYEQYF
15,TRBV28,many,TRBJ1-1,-,TGTGCCAGCACCCGGCGTTCGGGGGGAAAGACTGAAGCTTTCTTT,CASTRRSGGKTEAFF
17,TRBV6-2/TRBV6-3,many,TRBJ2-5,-,TGTGCCAGCAGTTACTCGAGGGGAGAAGAAGAGGGGGAGACCCAGTACTTC,CASSYSRGEEEGETQYF
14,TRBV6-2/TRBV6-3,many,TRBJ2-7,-,TGTGCCAGCAGTTATTCTAGCGCCTCCTACGAGCAGTACTTC,CASSYSSASYEQYF
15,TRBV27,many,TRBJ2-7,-,TGTGCCAGCAGTTCCCGACAGACCCTCTCCTACGAGCAGTACTTC,CASSSRQTLSYEQYF
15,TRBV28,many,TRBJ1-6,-,TGTGCCAGCAGGGAGACGGGGCTCGATAATTCACCCCTCCACTTT,CASRETGLDNSPLHF
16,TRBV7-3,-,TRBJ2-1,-,TGTACCAGCAACTCAAGGATGACGGGGAAATACAATGAGCAGTTCTTC,CTSNSRMTGKYNEQFF
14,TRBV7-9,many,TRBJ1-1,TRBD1,TGTGCCAGCACCCCAGAACAGGGGATGACTGAAGCTTTCTTT,CASTPEQGMTEAFF
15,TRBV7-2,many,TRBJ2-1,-,TGTGCCAGCAGCTTAGTAGAAGGGTGGGGGAATGAGCAGTTCTTC,CASSLVEGWGNEQFF
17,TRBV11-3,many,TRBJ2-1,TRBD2,TGTGCCAGCAGCTTAGCCGGGACTAGCGGGGGGTCCGATGAGCAGTTCTTC,CASSLAGTSGGSDEQFF
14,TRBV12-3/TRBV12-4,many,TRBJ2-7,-,TGTGCCAGCAGTTCGGCTCTCCGCCTGGGCGAGCAGTACTTC,CASSSALRLGEQYF
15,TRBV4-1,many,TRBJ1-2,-,TGCGCCAGCAGCCGGACACAGGAGCTTAACTATGGCTACACCTTC,CASSRTQELNYGYTF
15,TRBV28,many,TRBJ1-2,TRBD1,TGTGCCAGCAGACCTCACGGACAGGGGGCTTATGGCTACACCTTC,CASRPHGQGAYGYTF
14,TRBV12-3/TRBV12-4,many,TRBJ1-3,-,TGTGCCAGCAGCGCTCGCCGACAAGGAAACACCATATATTTT,CASSARRQGNTIYF
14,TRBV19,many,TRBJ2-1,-,TGTGCCAGTAGTATTATAACGGTGCGAGCGGAACAGTTCTTC,CASSIITVRAEQFF
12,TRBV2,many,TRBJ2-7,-,TGTGCCAGCAGTGAATCCGGCTACGAGCAGTACTTC,CASSESGYEQYF
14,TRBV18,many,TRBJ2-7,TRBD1,TGTGCCAGCTCGTCATCTGGGACAGCTTACGAGCAGTACTTC,CASSSSGTAYEQYF
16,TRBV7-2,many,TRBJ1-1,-,TGTGCCAGCAGCTTGGTTTCAGCACGGATGAACACTGAAGCTTTCTTT,CASSLVSARMNTEAFF
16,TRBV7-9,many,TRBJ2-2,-,TGTGCCAGCAGCCCCTCCCGGTGGGGGGACACCGGGGAGCTGTTTTTT,CASSPSRWGDTGELFF
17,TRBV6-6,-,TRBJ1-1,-,TGTGCCAGCAGTTACGGCATAGGGAGAGGGGCGCACACTGAAGCTTTCTTT,CASSYGIGRGAHTEAFF
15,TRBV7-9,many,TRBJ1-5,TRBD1,TGTGCCAGCAGCTTCGGGACGACAGGGGATAGGCCCCAGCATTTT,CASSFGTTGDRPQHF
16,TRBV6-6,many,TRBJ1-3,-,TGTGCCAGCACCAGAAATACAGGGAGTCCTGGAAACACCATATATTTT,CASTRNTGSPGNTIYF
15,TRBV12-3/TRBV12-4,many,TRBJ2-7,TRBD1,TGTGCCAGCAGTTCCGGGACAGGGGTTATACGGAAGCAGTACTTC,CASSSGTGVIRKQYF
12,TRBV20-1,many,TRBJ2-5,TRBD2,TGCAGTGCGCTAGCGGGACAAGAGACCCAGTACTTC,CSALAGQETQYF
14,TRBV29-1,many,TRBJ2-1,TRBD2,TGCAGCGTATCTGAGCGGGGGGCCCCCAATGAGCAGTTCTTC,CSVSERGAPNEQFF
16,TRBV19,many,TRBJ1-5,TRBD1,TGTGCCAGTAGCCGCCGGGACAGGGAGCTGAATCAGCCCCAGCATTTT,CASSRRDRELNQPQHF
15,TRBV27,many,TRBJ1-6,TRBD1,TGTGCCAGCAGTTTATCTCCGGACAGGGTCTCACCCCTCCACTTT,CASSLSPDRVSPLHF
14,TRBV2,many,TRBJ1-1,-,TGTGCCAGCACCCTGAGACAGGCGAACACTGAAGCTTTCTTT,CASTLRQANTEAFF
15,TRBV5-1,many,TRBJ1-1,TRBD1,TGCGCCAGCAGCTTGGCGACAGGGGAAGTCACTGAAGCTTTCTTT,CASSLATGEVTEAFF
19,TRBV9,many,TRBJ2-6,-,TGTGCCAGCAGCGTAGAAGTCAGGGCCCGCTTTGCTGGGGCCAACGTCCTGACTTTC,CASSVEVRARFAGANVLTF
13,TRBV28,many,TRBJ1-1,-,TGTGCCAGCAGGTCTTCAGGGAACACTGAAGCTTTCTTT,CASRSSGNTEAFF
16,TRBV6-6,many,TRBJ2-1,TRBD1,TGTGCCAGCAGTCCCTCTCCGGGACAGGGCGGGAAGAAGCAGTTCTTC,CASSPSPGQGGKKQFF
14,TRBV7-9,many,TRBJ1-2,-,TGTGCCAGCAGTACGGGGGGCGCTTCCTATGGCTACACCTTC,CASSTGGASYGYTF
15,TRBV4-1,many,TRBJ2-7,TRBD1,TGCGCCAGCAGCCAAGGGGACAGGGGGGACTACGAGCAGTACTTC,CASSQGDRGDYEQYF
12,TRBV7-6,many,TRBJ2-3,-,TGTGCCAGCAGCTTTAGCGGTGACACGCAGTATTTT,CASSFSGDTQYF
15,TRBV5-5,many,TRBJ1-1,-,TGTGTCAGCAGCTTAATCCCCGACAGAAACACTGAAGCTTTCTTT,CVSSLIPDRNTEAFF
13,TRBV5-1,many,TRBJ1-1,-,TGCGCCAGCAGCTTCCAGGGGAACACTGAAGCTTTCTTT,CASSFQGNTEAFF
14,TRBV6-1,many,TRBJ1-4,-,TGTGCCAGCAGATACGGACCGAATAATGAAAAACTGTTTTTT,CASRYGPNNEKLFF
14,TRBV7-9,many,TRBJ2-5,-,TGTGCCAGCCTCCCTAGGGGTCTGGAAGAGACCCAGTACTTC,CASLPRGLEETQYF
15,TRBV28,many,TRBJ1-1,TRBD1,TGTGCCAGCAGTTTAAGGAGGACAGGGGGAACTGAAGCTTTCTTT,CASSLRRTGGTEAFF
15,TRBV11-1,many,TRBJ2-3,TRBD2,TGTGCCAGCAGCTTAGCCGGGGCTGGCGGGGGTACGCAGTATTTT,CASSLAGAGGGTQYF
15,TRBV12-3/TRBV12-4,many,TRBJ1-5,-,TGTGCCAGCAGCAACTCACGGAGTCGGAATCAGCCCCAGCATTTT,CASSNSRSRNQPQHF
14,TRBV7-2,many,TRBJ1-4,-,TGTGCCAGCAGCTTAGGGATTCAAGGTGAAAAACTGTTTTTT,CASSLGIQGEKLFF
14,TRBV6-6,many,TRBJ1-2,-,TGTGCCAGCAGTTATGTCGGGGGCGCGTATGGCTACACCTTC,CASSYVGGAYGYTF
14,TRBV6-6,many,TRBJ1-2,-,TGTGCCAGCAGTGACTGGGGAGGGGCCAATGGCTACACCTTC,CASSDWGGANGYTF
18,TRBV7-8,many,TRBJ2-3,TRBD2,TGTGCCAGCAGCTCCACCCTAAAACTAGCGGACCCCACAGATACGCAGTATTTT,CASSSTLKLADPTDTQYF
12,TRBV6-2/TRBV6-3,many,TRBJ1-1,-,TGTGCCAGCAGTTCAATGCTCCAGCCGGCTTTCTTT,CASSSMLQPAFF
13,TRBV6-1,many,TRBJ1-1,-,TGTGCCAGCACCCCGGAACAGGGAAGGGAAGCTTTCTTT,CASTPEQGREAFF